This TCR beta chain was captured by sequencing in a study of blood T cell repertoires in COVID-19. Overall study: The United States, Italy and Spain supplied acute and convalescent COVID-19 samples. PBMCs, B-cell-depleted T cells, or T cells were the source of the cDNA or gDNA that made up the material.

As originally analysed: Quantification of nucleated cells was approximated via reference gene primer amplification. Sequenced by immunoSEQ multiplex PCR; TCRdb stores in-frame clones only, minus some. That table furnishes V, J and clone size, whereas the DNA furnished D and trimming. The profile shows some 150,000 clones, 80% of them singletons. The V segment lost 5 bases and the J segment 10 bases; nucleotides outside the gene matches: 8. CDR1 and CDR2 (germline): SGHVS, FQNEAQ. CDR3 length equals 14 residues. The receptor was isolated from a man aged 60 to 75 with acute or convalescent COVID-19. The chain joins TRBV7-8 to TRBJ2-5; the match to TRBD1 covers 12 bases. Sequenced: peripheral blood. CDR3 sequence: CASSLGQGAFLQYF. The CDR3 DNA sequence: TGTGCCAGCAGCCTGGGACAGGGGGCGTTCCTCCAGTACTTC.